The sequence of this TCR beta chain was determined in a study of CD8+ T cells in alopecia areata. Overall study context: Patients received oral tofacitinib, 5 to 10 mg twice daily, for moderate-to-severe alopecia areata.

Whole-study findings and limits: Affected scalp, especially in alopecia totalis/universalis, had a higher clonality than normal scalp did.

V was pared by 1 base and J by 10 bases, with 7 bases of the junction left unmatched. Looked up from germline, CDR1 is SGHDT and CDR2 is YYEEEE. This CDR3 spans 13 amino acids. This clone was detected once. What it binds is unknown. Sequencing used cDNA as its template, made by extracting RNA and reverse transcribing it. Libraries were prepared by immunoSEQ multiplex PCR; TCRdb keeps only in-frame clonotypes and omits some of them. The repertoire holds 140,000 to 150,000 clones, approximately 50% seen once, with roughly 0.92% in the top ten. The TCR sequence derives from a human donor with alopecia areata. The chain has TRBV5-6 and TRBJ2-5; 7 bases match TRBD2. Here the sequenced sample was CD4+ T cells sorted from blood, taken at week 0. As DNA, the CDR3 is TGTGCCAGCAGCTTGATCGACCGCGGGGGCCAGTACTTC. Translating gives CASSLIDRGGQYF.